The source of this T cell receptor (beta chain) is a study of OX40 agonist ivuxolimab in advanced cancers. A note on the overall study: Ivuxolimab was a fully human IgG2 agonistic monoclonal antibody targeting the costimulatory receptor OX40 (CD134). Intravenous ivuxolimab was administered to patients every 2 weeks at six dose levels: 0.01, 0.1, 0.3, 1.5, 3 and 10 mg/kg. Of the approximately 53 patients in dose escalation, 19 had hepatocellular carcinoma, around 15 had melanoma, 9 had renal cell carcinoma and 9 had head and neck cancer. In the dose-escalation cohort, approximately 82% of patients were male, and the mean age was approximately 60 years with a range of roughly 23 to 79. Prior anti-PD-1, anti-PD-L1 or anti-CTLA-4 therapy was permitted, and less than 45% of dose-escalation patients had received checkpoint inhibitors. Partial responses occurred in three dose-escalation patients: two with cutaneous melanoma and one with hepatocellular carcinoma. The point of sequencing TCRbeta in the periphery was to test whether ivuxolimab changed TCR sequence diversity and drove clonal T-cell expansion. The paper covers the monotherapy dose-escalation part of the phase I ivuxolimab trial, which included N of about 56 patients.

CDR1 and CDR2 are drawn from the germline V gene: SGHDT, YYEEEE. From its cysteine to its phenylalanine, the CDR3 spans 15 amino acids. The retained sequence is limited to the CDR3, 45 bases, with the frame set at the first base. V is cut by 0 bases and J by 3 bases, and the space between the germline ends is 10 bases. Regarding this clone: Its antigen is currently not known. Per-base qualities were not stored, and no clone one base away is much larger.

For sequencing of the TCRbeta CDR3 region, genomic DNA was extracted from the sorted cells. The immunoSEQ Assay was used to sequence the TCRbeta CDR3 regions. Not all clones reach the TCRdb copy of this immuneACCESS table, which keeps in-frame sequences only. Checked studies attribute under half of the gap to unresolved V genes and leave the rest unexplained. The table for this sample lists 60,000 to 80,000 clones; roughly 78% of them were counted only once. Clones ranked in the top ten supply roughly 10% of the sample. The trial excluded patients who had a history of autoimmune disease or who were on systemic immunosuppression. Peripheral blood for TCR sequencing was drawn from every dose cohort at baseline, at cycle 4 day 1 and at cycle 7 day 1. The samples were drawn from a first-in-human, open-label, multicenter phase I dose-escalation trial of ivuxolimab. Adults with locally advanced or metastatic melanoma, renal cell carcinoma, hepatocellular carcinoma or head and neck squamous cell carcinoma were enrolled in the trial. Before TCR sequencing, CD4+ and CD8+ T cells were separately sorted from peripheral blood.

Paper-wide results and their limitations: In the 0.1-3.0 mg/kg groups, partial responders had among the lowest normalized peripheral clonal expansion, particularly in CD8+ T cells. Clonal expansion of both CD4+ and CD8+ blood T cells was observed from baseline to week 6 at doses 0.1 to 3.0 mg/kg. The antigen specificity of the peripheral T cells that underwent clonal expansion was not determined. On average, CD8+ T cells showed more expanded clones than CD4+ T cells after ivuxolimab. Low levels of normalized T-cell clonal expansion were also shown by some nonresponding patients.

The TCR originated in an adult with an advanced solid tumor such as melanoma, head and neck, liver or kidney cancer. Sequencing was performed on CD4+ or CD8+ T cells sorted from blood, taken in a trial of the OX40 agonist ivuxolimab. The chain employs TRBV5-6 and TRBJ2-1; the D gene may be TRBD1 or TRBD2, since each aligns over 5 bases. The encoded CDR3 is CASSLGGFGYNEQFF. The DNA sequence is as follows: TGTGCCAGCAGCTTGGGGGGGTTCGGCTACAATGAGCAGTTCTTC.